The next 2 T cell receptor beta chains were all read from a single sample in a study of kidney transplant recipient with SARS-CoV-2 infection. TCRdb recomputed calls from the reads with MiXCR, one row per CDR3 protein. The sample holds roughly 230,000 distinct CDR3 sequences; 29% are singletons and the top ten take almost 7.5%. This sample comprised a blood sample, obtained at baseline and on day 111 from a kidney transplant recipient. Source of these receptors: a male patient between 25 and 39 years old who had COVID-19 and was a kidney transplant recipient. Part of the T cells may come from the graft donor.

Ten or more counts support this clonotype. This chain connects TRBV13 to TRBJ2-3; 15 positions match TRBD2. Trimming cost V 5 bases and J 2 bases; bases outside gene matches: 17. The CDR3 totals 21 residues. Germline CDR1 is PRHDT and CDR2 is FYEKMQ (reference sequence). CDR3 coding DNA: TGTGCCAGCAGCCCCGGACAGCCCTGGACTAGCGGGAGGGCCCTCACAGATACGCAGTATTTT. This sequence encodes CASSPGQPWTSGRALTDTQYF.

This clonotype occurred many times. The chain couples TRBV30 to TRBJ1-5; D is unclear. This CDR3 has 12 residues. The germline CDR1 and CDR2 sequences are GTSNPN and SVGIG (reference sequence). The ends were cut back, 0 bases at V and 5 bases at J, with 5 bases in the middle. Here the CDR3 reads CAWSVRDQPQHF. In DNA form, the CDR3 reads TGTGCCTGGAGTGTACGAGATCAGCCCCAGCATTTT.